Included here is one TCR beta chain sequence, with context. Only in-frame clones appear in the TCRdb table, and some are missing; sequencing was by immunoSEQ multiplex PCR. The sample comprises 45,000 to 60,000 clones, approximately 94% of which are singletons, and 0.35% to 0.45% rests with the top ten. The CDR3 length is 14 residues. This record comes from a study of T cell changes during pregnancy in multiple sclerosis. The V call is TRBV21-1, the J call TRBJ2-7; the table assigns TRBD2, which was not confirmed against the DNA. TRBV21-1 is annotated as a pseudogene. This specimen consisted of CD4+ T cells from peripheral blood mononuclear cells, obtained before pregnancy. This TCR was recovered from a female donor with multiple sclerosis, enrolled in a pregnancy study. The CDR3 DNA reads TGTGCCAGCAGTTTCGACGGGAACCCCTACGAGCAGTACTTC. This codes for CASSFDGNPYEQYF.